This T cell receptor (beta chain) is drawn from a study of human T cells and chemical hapten exposure. Time point of the sample: pre-sensitization, week 0. Documented treatment: therapeutic diphenylcyclopropenone sensitization with weekly scalp DPC. TCRdb passed the RACE reads through MiXCR, listing each CDR3 protein once. Among under 200,000 distinct CDR3 sequences listed, more than 25% were seen once. This clonotype has just a few counts. CDR3 length equals 15 residues. The V gene's germline CDR1 is MDHEN and CDR2 SYDVKM. V lost 1 base and J lost 12; bases outside the gene matches: 11. The chain carries TRBV28 and TRBJ1-5; 8 bases align to TRBD1. This sample comprised whole blood, obtained in connection with sensitization to the hapten diphenylcyclopropenone (DPC). The source is a woman aged 25 to 39 with alopecia areata. Some clones in this sample may be carry-over from other donors' samples. CDR3 loop: CASSLSGQGSIFQHF. In nucleotides, the CDR3 is TGTGCCAGCAGTTTATCCGGACAGGGCTCCATATTCCAGCATTTT.